This is a list of T cell receptor beta chains from one sample in a study of blood T cells in healthy people across ages. TCRdb re-derived calls from the 5' RACE reads in MiXCR, one entry per CDR3 protein. The sample lists 600,000 or so distinct CDR3 sequences; roughly 31% were seen once. Input material: blood. These receptor sequences come from a woman at least 80 years old in good health. Both conserved end residues are part of each CDR3. Each record gives: clone size, J gene, V gene, D gene, CDR3 DNA, CDR3 protein. A D gene is named only where the DNA matches it firmly. Only some rows state a clone size, as once, few, many or a class for expanded clones.

>few|TRBJ2-1|TRBV24-1|TRBD1
TGTGCCACCAGTGATCCTAGCCGGGACAGATCCTACAATGAGCAGTTCTTC
CATSDPSRDRSYNEQFF
>many|TRBJ1-2|TRBV20-1|-
TGCAGTGCTAGGGGTGGAGGGCGCGACTATGGCTACACCTTC
CSARGGGRDYGYTF
>many|TRBJ1-2|TRBV12-3/TRBV12-4|-
TGTGCCAGCAGCCTAGGGGGTCCCACATATGGCTACACCTTC
CASSLGGPTYGYTF
>many|TRBJ2-7|TRBV12-3/TRBV12-4|-
TGTGCCAGCAGTCTCGGGACCCCACGGGAGCAGTACTTC
CASSLGTPREQYF
>many|TRBJ2-4|TRBV20-1|-
TGCAGTGCGCTCACCAAGCACAAAAACATTCAGTACTTC
CSALTKHKNIQYF
>many|TRBJ2-7|TRBV5-1|-
TGCGCCAGCAGCTTGGGGCTCAGGTCCTACGAGCAGTACTTC
CASSLGLRSYEQYF
>many|TRBJ2-3|TRBV7-9|TRBD2
TGTGCCAGCAGCACGGGACTAGCTGCAGATACGCAGTATTTT
CASSTGLAADTQYF
>-|TRBJ1-2|TRBV5-1|TRBD1
TGCGCCAGCAGGGGGACAGATGGCTACACCTTC
CASRGTDGYTF
>few|TRBJ1-6|TRBV20-1|-
TGCAGTGCTAGAGATCTGCAGGGAGAAATGATATCACCCCTCCACTTT
CSARDLQGEMISPLHF
>many|TRBJ2-5|TRBV4-2|-
TGTGCCAGCAGCCAAGCGACGGGGGAGGAAGAGACCCAGTACTTC
CASSQATGEEETQYF
>-|TRBJ2-4|TRBV7-6|-
TGTGCCGGCAGCTTGGATGGATACCTTTTAGAGCAGTACTTC
CAGSLDGYLLEQYF
>-|TRBJ2-3|TRBV20-1|TRBD1
TGCAGTGGTATAGGACAGGGCGTGAGGGATACGCAGTATTTT
CSGIGQGVRDTQYF
>many|TRBJ1-5|TRBV7-2|-
TGTGCCAGCAGCTTAGTATTCACAGGCGGAAATCAGCCCCAGCATTTT
CASSLVFTGGNQPQHF
>many|TRBJ1-4|TRBV7-2|-
TGTGCCAGCAGCTTAAGGCGGTCAACTAATGAAAAACTGTTTTTT
CASSLRRSTNEKLFF